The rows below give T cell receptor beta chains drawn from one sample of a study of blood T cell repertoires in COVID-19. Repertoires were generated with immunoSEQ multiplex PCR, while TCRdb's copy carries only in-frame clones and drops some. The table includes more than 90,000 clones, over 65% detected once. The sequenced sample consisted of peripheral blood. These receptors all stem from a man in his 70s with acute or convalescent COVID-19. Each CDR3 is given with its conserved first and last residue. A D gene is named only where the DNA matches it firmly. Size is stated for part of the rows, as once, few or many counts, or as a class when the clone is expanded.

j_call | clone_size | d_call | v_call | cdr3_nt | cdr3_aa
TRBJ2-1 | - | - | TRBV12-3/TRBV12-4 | TGTGCCAGCAGTTTAGCTCCTTACAATGAGCAGTTCTTC | CASSLAPYNEQFF
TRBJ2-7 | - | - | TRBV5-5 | TGTGCCAGCAGCTTAGCGGCCTACGAGCAGTACTTC | CASSLAAYEQYF
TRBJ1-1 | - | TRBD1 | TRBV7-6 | TGTGCCAGCAGCAGGCCGACAGGGTACATGAACACTGAAGCTTTCTTT | CASSRPTGYMNTEAFF
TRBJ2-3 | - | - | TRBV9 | TGTGCCAGCAGCGTAGACTCAGGGTCAGATACGCAGTATTTT | CASSVDSGSDTQYF
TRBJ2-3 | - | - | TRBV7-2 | TGTGCCAGCAGCTTGCAGGACAGAAGCACAGATACGCAGTATTTT | CASSLQDRSTDTQYF
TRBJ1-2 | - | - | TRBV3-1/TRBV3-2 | TGTGCCAGCAGCCAAGGCCCGTCGGGAGGCCCCAGCTATGGCTACACCTTC | CASSQGPSGGPSYGYTF
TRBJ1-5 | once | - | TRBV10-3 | TGTGCCATCAGTGAGACGACAGCAAATAGCAATCAGCCCCAGCATTTT | CAISETTANSNQPQHF
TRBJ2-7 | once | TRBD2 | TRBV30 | TGTGCCTGGAGGAAGGCCGGGACTAACACCTACGAGCAGTACTTC | CAWRKAGTNTYEQYF
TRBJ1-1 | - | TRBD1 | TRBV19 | TGTGCCAGTACCGGACAGGGGGCTCCGAACACTGAAGCTTTCTTT | CASTGQGAPNTEAFF
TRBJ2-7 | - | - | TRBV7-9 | TGTGCCAGCAGCTTAACAGGCCTTACCTACGAGCAGTACTTC | CASSLTGLTYEQYF
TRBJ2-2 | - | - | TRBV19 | TGTGCCAGTAGGAAGGGGCGCACCGGGGAGCTGTTTTTT | CASRKGRTGELFF
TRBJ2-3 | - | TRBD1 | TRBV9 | TGTGCCAGCAGCTTGGGACAGCTCAACACAGATACGCAGTATTTT | CASSLGQLNTDTQYF
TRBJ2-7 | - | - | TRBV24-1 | TGTGCCAGCCGGCCAGACTACAACTACGAGCAGTACTTC | CASRPDYNYEQYF
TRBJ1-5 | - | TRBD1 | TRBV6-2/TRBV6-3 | TGTGCCAGCAGTTACCCTCAGGGGGTTAGCAATCAGCCCCAGCATTTT | CASSYPQGVSNQPQHF
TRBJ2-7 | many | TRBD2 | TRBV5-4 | TGTGCCAGCAGCTTGGGGGGAGGGTCCTACGAGCAGTACTTC | CASSLGGGSYEQYF
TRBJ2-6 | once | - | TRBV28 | TGTGCCAGCAGTTTGAGTTCTGGGGCCAACGTCCTGACTTTC | CASSLSSGANVLTF
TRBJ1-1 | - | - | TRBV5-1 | TGCGCCAGCAGCTTGGCCTTAGGGACAAACACTGAAGCTTTCTTT | CASSLALGTNTEAFF
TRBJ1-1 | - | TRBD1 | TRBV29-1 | TGCAGCGCCGCCCGACAGGGGGGCACTGAAGCTTTCTTT | CSAARQGGTEAFF
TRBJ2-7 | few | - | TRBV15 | TGTGCCACCAGCAGTGACATTAGCTCCTACGAGCAGTACTTC | CATSSDISSYEQYF
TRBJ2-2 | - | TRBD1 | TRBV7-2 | TGTGCCAGCAGCCTCCAGGGGGCGATCGCCGGGGAGCTGTTTTTT | CASSLQGAIAGELFF
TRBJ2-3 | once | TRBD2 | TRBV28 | TGTGCCAGCAGCCCTCTAGCGGGGTATATCACAGATACGCAGTATTTT | CASSPLAGYITDTQYF
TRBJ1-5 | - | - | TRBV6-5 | TGTGCCAGCAGTTACTCTGAGGGTTATCAGCCCCAGCATTTT | CASSYSEGYQPQHF
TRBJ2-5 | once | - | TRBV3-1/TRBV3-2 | TGTGCCAGCAGCCAAACCATACTCCAAGAGACCCAGTACTTC | CASSQTILQETQYF
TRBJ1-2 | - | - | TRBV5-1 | TGCGCCAGCAGTATTGACAGTCTTTCACGCAACTATGGCTACACCTTC | CASSIDSLSRNYGYTF
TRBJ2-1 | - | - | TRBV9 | TGTGCCAGCAGGCCCACCAGCTCCTACAATGAGCAGTTCTTC | CASRPTSSYNEQFF
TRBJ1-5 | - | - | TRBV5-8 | TGTGCCAGCAGCTTGGGACAGGTCGGTGATCAGCCCCAGCATTTT | CASSLGQVGDQPQHF
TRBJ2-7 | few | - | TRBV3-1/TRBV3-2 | TGTGCCAGCAGCCAAACCAGGGCTTTCTTGACGTACGAGCAGTACTTC | CASSQTRAFLTYEQYF
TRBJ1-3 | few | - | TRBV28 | TGTGCCAGCAGTTCCCCGAGTCTGATCTCTGGAAACACCATATATTTT | CASSSPSLISGNTIYF
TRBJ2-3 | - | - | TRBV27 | TGTGCCAGCAGTTTATCCAGGGGTTTCACAGATACGCAGTATTTT | CASSLSRGFTDTQYF
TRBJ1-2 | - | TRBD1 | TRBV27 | TGTGCCAGCAGGAGACAGGGTAACTATGGCTACACCTTC | CASRRQGNYGYTF
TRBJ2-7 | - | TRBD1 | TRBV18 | TGTGCCAGCTCTCACGGACAGGGGAGTTGGGAAGAGCAGTACTTC | CASSHGQGSWEEQYF
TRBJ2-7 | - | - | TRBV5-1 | TGCGCCAGCAGCTTGGCCCTTAAGAACCTACGGGAGCAGTACTTC | CASSLALKNLREQYF
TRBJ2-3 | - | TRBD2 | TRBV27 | TGTGCCAGCAGTAGACCCCCCACTCAGCGGGAGGTTCAGGATACGCAGTATTTT | CASSRPPTQREVQDTQYF
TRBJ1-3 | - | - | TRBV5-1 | TGCGCCAGCAGCTTGGCCTACCCGTCTGGAAACACCATATATTTT | CASSLAYPSGNTIYF
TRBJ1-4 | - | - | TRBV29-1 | TGCAGCGCCGAAATAGCAACTAATGAAAAACTGTTTTTT | CSAEIATNEKLFF
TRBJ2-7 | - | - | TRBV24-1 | TGTGCCACCAGTGACCGGGACACAACCTACGAGCAGTACTTC | CATSDRDTTYEQYF
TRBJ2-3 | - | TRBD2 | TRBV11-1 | TGTGCCAGCAGCTTCTCTAGCGGGAGTCTAGATACGCAGTATTTT | CASSFSSGSLDTQYF
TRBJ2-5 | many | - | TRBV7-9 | TGTGCCAGCAGCTTAGCGACTAGACAGGGTAAAGGAGAGTCCCAGTACTTC | CASSLATRQGKGESQYF
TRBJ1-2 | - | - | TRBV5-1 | TGCGCCAGCAGCTTGAATGGCGGGATAGGTGGCTACACCTTC | CASSLNGGIGGYTF
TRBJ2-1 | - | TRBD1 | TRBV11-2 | TGTGCCAGCAGCTCCGGGACAGACTACAATGAGCAGTTCTTC | CASSSGTDYNEQFF
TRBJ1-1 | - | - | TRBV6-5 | TGTGCCAGCAGTCCTAATCCTCGGAACACTGAAGCTTTCTTT | CASSPNPRNTEAFF
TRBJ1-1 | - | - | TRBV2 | TGTGCCAGCAGAAGAGAGGACATTAGGACTGAAGCTTTCTTT | CASRREDIRTEAFF
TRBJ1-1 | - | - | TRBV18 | TGTGCCAGCTCACCAGGTCCCGGGAACACTGAAGCTTTCTTT | CASSPGPGNTEAFF
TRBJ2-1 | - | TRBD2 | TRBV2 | TGTGCCAGCAGTGACCGGGGACTAGCGGGAACCCAGCAGTTCTTC | CASSDRGLAGTQQFF
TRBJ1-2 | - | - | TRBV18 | TGTGCCAGCTCACCGGGTTACGGCGAGGTTGGCTACACCTTC | CASSPGYGEVGYTF
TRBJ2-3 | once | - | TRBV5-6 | TGTGCCAGCAGCTACACATTGACAGATACGCAGTATTTT | CASSYTLTDTQYF
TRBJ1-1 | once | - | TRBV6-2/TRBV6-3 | TGTGCCAGCAGTTACTCGCGGGGTGGGACTGAAGCTTTCTTT | CASSYSRGGTEAFF
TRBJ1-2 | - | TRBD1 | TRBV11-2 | TGTGCCAGCAGCTTAAACTCGGGACAGGCAGACTATGGCTACACCTTC | CASSLNSGQADYGYTF
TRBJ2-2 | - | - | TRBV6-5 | TGTGCCAGCAGTTACTGGGGGCGAGGTGCCGGGGAGCTGTTTTTT | CASSYWGRGAGELFF
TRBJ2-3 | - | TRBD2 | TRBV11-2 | TGTGCCAGCAGCTTAGAAGGACTAGTTTCATCAGATACGCAGTATTTT | CASSLEGLVSSDTQYF
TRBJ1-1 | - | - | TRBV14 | TGTGCCAGCAGCCCCCAAGGCGGCACTGAAGCTTTCTTT | CASSPQGGTEAFF
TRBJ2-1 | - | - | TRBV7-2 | TGTGCCAGCAGCTTAGGTCTAGCGACTTACAATGAGCAGTTCTTC | CASSLGLATYNEQFF
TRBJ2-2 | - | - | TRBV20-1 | TGCAGTGCTAGTACCGGGCCAGGGTGGGAGCTGTTTTTT | CSASTGPGWELFF
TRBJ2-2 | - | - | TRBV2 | TGTGCCAGCAGTCTGGGACTCAGCGCCGACAACACCGGGGAGCTGTTTTTT | CASSLGLSADNTGELFF